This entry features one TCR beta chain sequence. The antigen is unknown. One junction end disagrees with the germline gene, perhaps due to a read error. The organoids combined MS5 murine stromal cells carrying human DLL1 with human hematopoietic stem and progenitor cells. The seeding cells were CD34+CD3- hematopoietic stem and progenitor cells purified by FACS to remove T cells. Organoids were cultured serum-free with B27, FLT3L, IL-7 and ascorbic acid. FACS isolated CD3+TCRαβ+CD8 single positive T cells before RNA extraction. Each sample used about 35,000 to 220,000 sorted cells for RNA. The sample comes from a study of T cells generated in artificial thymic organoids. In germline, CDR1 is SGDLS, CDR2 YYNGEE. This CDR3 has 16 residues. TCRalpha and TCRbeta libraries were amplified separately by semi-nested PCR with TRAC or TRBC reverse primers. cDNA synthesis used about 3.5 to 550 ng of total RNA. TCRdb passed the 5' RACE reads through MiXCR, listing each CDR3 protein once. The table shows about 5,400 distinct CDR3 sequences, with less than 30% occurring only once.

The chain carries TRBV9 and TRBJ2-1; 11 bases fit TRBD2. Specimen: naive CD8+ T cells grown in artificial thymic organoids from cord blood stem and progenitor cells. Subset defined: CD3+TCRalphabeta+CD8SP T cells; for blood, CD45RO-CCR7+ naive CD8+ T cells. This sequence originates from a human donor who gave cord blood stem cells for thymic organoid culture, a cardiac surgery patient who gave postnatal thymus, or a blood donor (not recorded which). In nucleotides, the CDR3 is TGTGCCAGCAGCGATCCCCCGGGACTAGCGGCCAATGGGCAGTTCTTC. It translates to CASSDPPGLAANGQFF. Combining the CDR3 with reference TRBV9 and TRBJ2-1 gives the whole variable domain DSGVTQTPKHLITATGQRVTLRCSPRSGDLSVYWYQQSLDQGLQFLIQYYNGEERAKGNILERFSAQQFPDLHSELNLSSLELGDSALYFCASSDPPGLAANGQFFGPGTRLTVL.